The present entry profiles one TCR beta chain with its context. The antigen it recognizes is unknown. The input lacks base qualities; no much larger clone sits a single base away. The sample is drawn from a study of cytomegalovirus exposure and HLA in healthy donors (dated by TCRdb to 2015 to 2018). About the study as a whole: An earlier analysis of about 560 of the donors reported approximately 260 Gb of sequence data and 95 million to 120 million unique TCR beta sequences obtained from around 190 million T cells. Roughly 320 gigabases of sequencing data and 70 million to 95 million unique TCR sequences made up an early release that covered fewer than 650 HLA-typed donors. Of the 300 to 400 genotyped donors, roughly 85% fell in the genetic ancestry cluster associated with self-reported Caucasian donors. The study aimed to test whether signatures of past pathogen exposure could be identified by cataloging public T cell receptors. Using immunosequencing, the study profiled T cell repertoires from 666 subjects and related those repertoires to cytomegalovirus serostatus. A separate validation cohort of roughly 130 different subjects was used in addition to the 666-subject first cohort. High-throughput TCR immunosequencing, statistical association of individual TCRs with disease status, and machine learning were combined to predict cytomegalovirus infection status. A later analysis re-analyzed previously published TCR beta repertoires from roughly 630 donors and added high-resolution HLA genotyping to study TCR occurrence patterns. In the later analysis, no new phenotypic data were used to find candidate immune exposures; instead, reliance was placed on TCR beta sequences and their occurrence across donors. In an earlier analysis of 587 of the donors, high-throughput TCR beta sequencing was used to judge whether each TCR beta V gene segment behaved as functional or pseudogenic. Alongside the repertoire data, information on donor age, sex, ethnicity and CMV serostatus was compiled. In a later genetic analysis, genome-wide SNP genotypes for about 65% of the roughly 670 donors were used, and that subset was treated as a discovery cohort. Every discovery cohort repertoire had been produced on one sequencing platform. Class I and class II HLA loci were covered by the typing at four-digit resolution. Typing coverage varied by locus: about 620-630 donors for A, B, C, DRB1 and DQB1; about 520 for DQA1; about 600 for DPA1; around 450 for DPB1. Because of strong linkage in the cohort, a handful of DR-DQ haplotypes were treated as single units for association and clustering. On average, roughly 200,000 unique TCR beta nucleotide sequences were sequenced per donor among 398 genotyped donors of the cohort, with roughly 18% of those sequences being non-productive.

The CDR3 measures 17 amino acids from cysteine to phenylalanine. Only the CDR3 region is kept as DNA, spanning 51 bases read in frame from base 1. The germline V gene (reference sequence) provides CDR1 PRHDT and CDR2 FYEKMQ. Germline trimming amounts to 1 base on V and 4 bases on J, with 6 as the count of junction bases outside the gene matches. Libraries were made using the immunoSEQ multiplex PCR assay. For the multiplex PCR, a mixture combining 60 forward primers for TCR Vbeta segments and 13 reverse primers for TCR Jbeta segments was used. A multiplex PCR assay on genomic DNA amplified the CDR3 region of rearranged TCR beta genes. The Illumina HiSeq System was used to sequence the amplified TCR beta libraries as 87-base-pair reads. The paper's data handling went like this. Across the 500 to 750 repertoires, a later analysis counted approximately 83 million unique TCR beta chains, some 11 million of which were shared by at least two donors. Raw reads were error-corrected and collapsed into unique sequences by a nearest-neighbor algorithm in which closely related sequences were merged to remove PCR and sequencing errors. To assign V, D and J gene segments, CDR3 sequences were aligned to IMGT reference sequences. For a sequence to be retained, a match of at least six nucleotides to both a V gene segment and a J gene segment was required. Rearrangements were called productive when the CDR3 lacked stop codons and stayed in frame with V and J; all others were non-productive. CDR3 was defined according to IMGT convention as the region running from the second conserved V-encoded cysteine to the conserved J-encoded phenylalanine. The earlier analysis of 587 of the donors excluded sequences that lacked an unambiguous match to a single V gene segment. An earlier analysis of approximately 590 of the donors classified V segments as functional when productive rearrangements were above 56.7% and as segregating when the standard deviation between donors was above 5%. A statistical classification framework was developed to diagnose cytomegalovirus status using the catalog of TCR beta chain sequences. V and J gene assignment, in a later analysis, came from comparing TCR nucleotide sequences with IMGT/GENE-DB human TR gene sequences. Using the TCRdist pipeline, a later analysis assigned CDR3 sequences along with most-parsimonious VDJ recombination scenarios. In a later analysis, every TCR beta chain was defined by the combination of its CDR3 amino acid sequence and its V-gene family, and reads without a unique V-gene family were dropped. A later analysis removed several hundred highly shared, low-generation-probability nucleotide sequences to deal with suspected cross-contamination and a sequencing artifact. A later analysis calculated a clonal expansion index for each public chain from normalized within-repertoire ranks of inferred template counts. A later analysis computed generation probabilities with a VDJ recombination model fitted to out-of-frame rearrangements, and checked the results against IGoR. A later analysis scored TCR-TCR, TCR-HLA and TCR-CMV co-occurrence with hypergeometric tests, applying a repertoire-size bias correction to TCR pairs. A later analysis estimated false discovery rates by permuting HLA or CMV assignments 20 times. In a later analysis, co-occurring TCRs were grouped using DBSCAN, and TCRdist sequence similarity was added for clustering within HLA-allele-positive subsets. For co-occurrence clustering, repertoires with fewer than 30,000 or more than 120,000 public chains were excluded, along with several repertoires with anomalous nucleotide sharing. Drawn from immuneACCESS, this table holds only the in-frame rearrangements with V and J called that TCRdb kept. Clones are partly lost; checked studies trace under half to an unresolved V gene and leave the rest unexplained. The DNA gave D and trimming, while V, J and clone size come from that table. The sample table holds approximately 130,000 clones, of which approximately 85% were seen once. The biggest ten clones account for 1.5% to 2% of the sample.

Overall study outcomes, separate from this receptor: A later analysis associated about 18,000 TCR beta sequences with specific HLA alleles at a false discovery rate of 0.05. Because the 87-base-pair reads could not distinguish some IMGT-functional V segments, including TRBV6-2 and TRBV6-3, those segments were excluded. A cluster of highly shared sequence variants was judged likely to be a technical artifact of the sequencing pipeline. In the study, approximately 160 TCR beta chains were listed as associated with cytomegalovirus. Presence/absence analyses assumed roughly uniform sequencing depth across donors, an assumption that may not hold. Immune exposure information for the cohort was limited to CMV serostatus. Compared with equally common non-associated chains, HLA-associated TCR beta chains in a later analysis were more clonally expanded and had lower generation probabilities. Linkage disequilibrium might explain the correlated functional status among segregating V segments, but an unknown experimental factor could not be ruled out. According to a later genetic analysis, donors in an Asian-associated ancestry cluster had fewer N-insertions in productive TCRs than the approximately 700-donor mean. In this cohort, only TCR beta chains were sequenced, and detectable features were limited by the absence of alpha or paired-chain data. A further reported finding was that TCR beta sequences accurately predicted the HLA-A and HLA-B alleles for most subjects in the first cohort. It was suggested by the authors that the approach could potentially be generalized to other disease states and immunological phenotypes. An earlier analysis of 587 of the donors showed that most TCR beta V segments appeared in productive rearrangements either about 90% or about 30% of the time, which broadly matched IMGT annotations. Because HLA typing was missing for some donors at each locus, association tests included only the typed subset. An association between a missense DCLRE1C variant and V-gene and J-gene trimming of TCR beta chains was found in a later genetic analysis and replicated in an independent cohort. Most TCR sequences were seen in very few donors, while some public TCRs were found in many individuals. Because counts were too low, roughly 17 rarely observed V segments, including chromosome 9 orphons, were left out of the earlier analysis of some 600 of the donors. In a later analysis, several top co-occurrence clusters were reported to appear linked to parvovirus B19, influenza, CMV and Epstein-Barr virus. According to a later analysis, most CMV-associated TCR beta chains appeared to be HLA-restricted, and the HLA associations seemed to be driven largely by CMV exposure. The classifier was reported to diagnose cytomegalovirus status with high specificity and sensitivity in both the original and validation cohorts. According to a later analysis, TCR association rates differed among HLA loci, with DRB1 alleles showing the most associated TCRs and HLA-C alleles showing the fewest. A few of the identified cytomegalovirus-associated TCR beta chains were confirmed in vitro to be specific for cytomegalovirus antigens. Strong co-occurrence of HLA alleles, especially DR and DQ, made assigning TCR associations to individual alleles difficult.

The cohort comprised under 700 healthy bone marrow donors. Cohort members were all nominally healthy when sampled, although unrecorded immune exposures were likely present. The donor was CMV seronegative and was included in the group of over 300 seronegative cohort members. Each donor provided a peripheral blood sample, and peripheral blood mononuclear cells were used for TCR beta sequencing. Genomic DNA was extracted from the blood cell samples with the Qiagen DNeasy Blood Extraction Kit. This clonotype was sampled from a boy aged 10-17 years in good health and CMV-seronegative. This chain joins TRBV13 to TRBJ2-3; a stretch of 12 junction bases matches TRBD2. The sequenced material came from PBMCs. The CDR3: CASSLEASGRGADTQYF. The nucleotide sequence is TGTGCCAGCAGCTTAGAGGCTAGCGGGAGGGGTGCAGATACGCAGTATTTT.